What follows are 23 T cell receptor beta chains derived from one specimen sequenced in a study of T cell repertoires in cytomegalovirus infection. TCRdb used MiXCR to reprocess the reads, holding one entry per CDR3 protein. In the table there are about 310,000 distinct CDR3 sequences, roughly 9.3% of which are singletons. Sequenced input: PBMCs. These receptors were obtained from a human donor in good health (CMV status not recorded). Some clones in this sample may be carry-over from other donors' samples.

Only a few counts were recorded for this clonotype. The chain couples TRBV2 to TRBJ2-4, with TRBD1 matching 7 bases. V trimming: 9 bases; J trimming: 7 bases; junction bases outside the gene matches: 3. The V gene's germline CDR1 is SNHLY and CDR2 FYNNEI. The length of the CDR3 is 11 residues. Written as DNA, the CDR3 is TGTGCCAGTCAGACAGGGAACATTCAGTACTTC. This translates into CASQTGNIQYF.

As concerns this clonotype: This may come from a read error, since a much larger clone is one base off. This chain connects TRBV2 to TRBJ1-1; unclear D gene. The V end lost 6 bases, the J end lost 1 base, and 12 bases lay between the germline ends. From germline, CDR1 is SNHLY and CDR2 FYNNEI. The CDR3 runs 14 residues. CDR3 loop: CASRRGWSNTEAFF. The CDR3 DNA follows: TGTGCCAGCAGGCGAGGGTGGTCGAACACTGAAGCTTTCTTT.

This clonotype occurred many times. This chain joins TRBV7-9 and TRBJ2-7; D is perhaps TRBD1 (6 bases). The CDR3 has 12 residues. Germline loops: CDR1 SEHNR, CDR2 FQNEAQ (reference sequence). The V end lost 6 bases, the J end lost 4 bases, and 10 bases lay between the germline ends. The CDR3 nucleotides read TGTGCCAGCAGTCAGACAGGATACGAGCAGTACGTC. It translates to CASSQTGYEQYV.

This clonotype appeared many times. The chain carries TRBV4-1 and TRBJ1-2; the match to TRBD1 covers 8 bases. There are 13 residues in the CDR3. Per the germline V gene, CDR1 is MGHRA and CDR2 is YSYEKL. The V and J ends lost 3 bases and 3 bases, in that order; junction bases with no gene match: 0. The CDR3 protein is CASSQTGDYGYTF. The CDR3 coding sequence is TGCGCCAGCAGCCAGACAGGGGACTATGGCTACACCTTC.

This clonotype was picked up many times. The chain employs TRBV20-1 and TRBJ1-2; 10 nucleotides align to TRBD1. Trimming cost V 1 base and J 4 bases; bases outside gene matches: 6. CDR3 length: 15 amino acids. Germline V CDR1 and CDR2: DFQATT, SNEGSKA (reference sequence). As DNA, the CDR3 is TGCAGTGCTAGAGCTGGTGGGACAGGGGTCTATGGCTACACCTTC. It encodes CSARAGGTGVYGYTF.

This clonotype was recorded at least ten times. The rearrangement uses TRBV5-1 and TRBJ2-3; tentatively, D is TRBD2 (7 bases). Trimming cost V 3 bases and J 3 bases, with 14 bases left between them. This CDR3 region has 15 residues. Per germline, CDR1 SGHRS and CDR2 YFSETQ. The chain's CDR3 is CASSSGGRGTDTQYF. The CDR3, as DNA: TGCGCCAGCAGCTCCGGAGGGAGGGGGACAGATACGCAGTATTTT.

This clonotype was seen many times. The genes are TRBV5-4 and TRBJ1-1; a weak D match, TRBD1 (5 bases). The length of the CDR3 is 15 residues. The V gene lost 0 bases and the J gene lost 1 base, with 10 bases spanning the gap. Per the germline V gene, CDR1 is SGHNT and CDR2 is YYREEE (reference sequence). CDR3 coding DNA: TGTGCCAGCAGCTTGGTTCAGGGTTCGAACACTGAAGCTTTCTTT. Translated, it gives CASSLVQGSNTEAFF.

This clonotype was seen many times. V and J are TRBV20-1 and TRBJ2-7; 9 nucleotides agree with TRBD2. This CDR3 has 16 amino acids. The germline V gene has CDR1 DFQATT and CDR2 SNEGSKA (reference sequence). V shed 2 bases and J 0 bases; nucleotides not matched to a gene: 8. In DNA form, the CDR3 reads TGCAGTGCTAGACCCTTAGCGGGGGAGAGCTCCTACGAGCAGTACTTC. Amino acids: CSARPLAGESSYEQYF.

In its sample, this clonotype was seen many times. The chain employs TRBV20-1 and TRBJ1-1; the D gene is possibly TRBD1 (5 bases). Trimming stripped 1 base from V and 5 bases from J, with 17 bases between. Germline CDR1 is DFQATT and CDR2 is SNEGSKA (reference sequence). This CDR3 comprises 15 residues. DNA for the CDR3: TGCAGTGCTAGAGCCAACCTGCCTGGGGGGACTGAAGCTTTCTTT. It specifies CSARANLPGGTEAFF.

Many counts were recorded for this clonotype. The genes are TRBV7-9 and TRBJ1-1; tentatively, D is TRBD1 (5 bases). CDR1 SEHNR and CDR2 FQNEAQ come from the germline V gene (reference sequence). V was pared by 1 base and J by 6 bases, with 18 bases between. CDR3 size: 16 residues. The CDR3 is CASSLGGVGIGAEAFF. The CDR3 DNA reads TGTGCCAGCAGCTTAGGAGGGGTGGGAATCGGCGCTGAAGCTTTCTTT.

This clonotype appeared many times. The J gene is TRBJ1-5, the V gene TRBV28, with 7 bases fitting TRBD1. CDR3 length: 15 residues. Trimming removed 6 bases from V and 4 bases from J; junction bases left unmatched: 9. Germline V gene sequence: CDR1 MDHEN, CDR2 SYDVKM. The CDR3: CASRDFIQGNQPQHF. The CDR3 DNA is TGTGCCAGCAGGGATTTCATACAGGGGAATCAGCCCCAGCATTTT.

CDR3 coding DNA: TGTGCCAGCAGCCAAGACGACAGGGTCACAGATACGCAGTATTTT. This gives the protein CASSQDDRVTDTQYF. The gene calls are TRBV3-1 and TRBJ2-3, with TRBD1 identical over 7 bases. The CDR3 spans 15 residues. The V gene end was trimmed by 0 bases and the J gene end by 2 bases; junction bases not matched to a gene: 2. The germline gives CDR1 LGHDT, CDR2 YNNKEL (reference sequence).

This clonotype was counted a few times. The chain combines TRBV2 with TRBJ1-1, with 9 bases identical to TRBD1. The CDR3 is made up of 14 amino acids. Germline CDR1 is SNHLY and CDR2 is FYNNEI. V lost 6 bases, J lost 5 bases, and 7 bases stayed unmatched. CDR3 bases: TGTGCCAGCAGCGAGGGGACAGGGCGGACTGAAGCTTTCTTT. Translation gives CASSEGTGRTEAFF. Full variable domain (remainder filled in from reference TRBV2 and TRBJ1-1): EPEVTQTPSHQVTQMGQEVILRCVPISNHLYFYWYRQILGQKVEFLVSFYNNEISEKSEIFDDQFSVERPDGSNFTLKIRSTKLEDSAMYFCASSEGTGRTEAFFGQGTRLTVV.

This clonotype was recorded a few times. The chain employs TRBV11-2 and TRBJ1-1; 8 bases align to TRBD1. The CDR3 is made up of 13 amino acids. CDR1 SGHAT and CDR2 FQNNGV come from the germline V gene. After removal of 3 bases from V and 6 bases from J, the junction contained 3 bases not matched to a gene. The DNA for the CDR3 is TGTGCCAGCAGCTTCCCAGGGGGCGCTGAAGCTTTCTTT. Translated: CASSFPGGAEAFF.

The J gene is TRBJ2-7, the V gene TRBV27, with D possibly matching TRBD1 (6 bases). Trimming pared 6 bases from V and 2 bases from J, leaving 20 bases between. The CDR3 is 16 amino acids. Germline V CDR1 and CDR2: MNHEY, SMNVEV (reference sequence). This CDR3 is CASRQWVDSNTYEQYF. DNA of the CDR3: TGTGCCAGCAGACAATGGGTGGACAGTAACACCTACGAGCAGTACTTC.

A few counts support this clonotype. The rearrangement uses TRBV28 and TRBJ1-5; weak D call: TRBD1 (6 bases). Trimming removed 4 bases at V and 7 bases at J, with 14 bases between. The CDR3 has 14 residues. Germline V CDR1 and CDR2: MDHEN, SYDVKM. CDR3 amino acids: CASSSQGDAQPQHF. The CDR3 nucleotides are TGTGCCAGCAGTTCACAGGGAGATGCGCAGCCCCAGCATTTT.

This clonotype was picked up many times. This sequence joins TRBV20-1 and TRBJ2-7; no firm D call. CDR3 length equals 17 residues. With 2 bases removed from V and 2 bases from J, the gap between germline ends came to 22 bases. Germline-derived CDR1 and CDR2 are DFQATT and SNEGSKA (reference sequence). For the CDR3, the DNA is TGCAGTGCTAGATCTGGGTCCAACGCCTTCCGCGCCTACGAGCAGTACTTC. This gives the protein CSARSGSNAFRAYEQYF.

This clonotype showed up many times. This chain connects TRBV6-5 to TRBJ1-4; TRBD1 might be the D (5 bases). Germline V gene sequence: CDR1 MNHEY, CDR2 SVGAGI. CDR3 length: 13 amino acids. V was clipped by 0 bases and J by 12 bases, with 11 bases between them. The CDR3 DNA follows: TGTGCCAGCAGTTACTCGAAGGGAGGGGAACTGTTTTTT. Encoded protein: CASSYSKGGELFF.

J is TRBJ1-2 and V is TRBV7-2; possibly TRBD1 for D (6 bases). The ends were cut back, 5 bases at V and 7 bases at J, with 17 bases in the middle. Germline V gene lookup returns CDR1 SGHTA and CDR2 FQGNSA. CDR3 length equals 14 residues. The CDR3 bases are TGTGCCAGCAGCGACACGTCGACAGGCTCTGGCTACACCTTC. Its translation: CASSDTSTGSGYTF.

Many counts were recorded for this clonotype. The genes are TRBV6-2 or TRBV6-3 and TRBJ1-5, with D maybe TRBD1 (6 bases). CDR1 is MNHEY, CDR2 SVGEGT, per germline. The V gene lost 2 bases and the J gene lost 6 bases, with 20 bases spanning the gap. The CDR3 length is 17 residues. The CDR3 coding sequence is TGTGCCAGCAGTTACGGTGGGGGCCGGTCTCTCAGTCAGCCCCAGCATTTT. Encoded protein: CASSYGGGRSLSQPQHF.

V usage is TRBV6-2 or TRBV6-3 and J usage is TRBJ2-5, with 7 nucleotides matching TRBD2. Germline lookup yields CDR1 MNHEY and CDR2 SVGEGT. This CDR3 is 15 amino acids long. Trimming cost V 6 bases and J 7 bases; bases outside gene matches: 14. This CDR3 reads CASSYQGGGSRTQYF. The DNA for the CDR3 is TGTGCCAGCAGCTATCAAGGCGGGGGATCGAGGACCCAGTACTTC.

This clonotype has a handful of counts. The chain recombines TRBV5-6 with TRBJ2-5; D unclear. This CDR3 contains 13 residues. V was clipped by 0 bases and J by 3 bases, with 6 bases between them. CDR1 is SGHDT and CDR2 is YYEEEE in the germline V gene. The CDR3 protein is CASSLGLEETQYF. The CDR3 nucleotides are TGTGCCAGCAGCTTGGGGTTGGAAGAGACCCAGTACTTC.

About this clonotype: This clone may be a read error of a much larger clone one base away. CDR3 bases: TGCAGTGTTCAACGTGGGACTAGCGGTCCAACTAGCACAGATACGCAGTATTTT. Its translation: CSVQRGTSGPTSTDTQYF. The V gene is TRBV20-1, the J gene TRBJ2-3, with TRBD2 identical over 11 bases. The CDR3 is 18 amino acids. V lost 7 bases and J lost 0; bases outside the gene matches: 15. Looked up from germline, CDR1 is DFQATT and CDR2 is SNEGSKA (reference sequence).